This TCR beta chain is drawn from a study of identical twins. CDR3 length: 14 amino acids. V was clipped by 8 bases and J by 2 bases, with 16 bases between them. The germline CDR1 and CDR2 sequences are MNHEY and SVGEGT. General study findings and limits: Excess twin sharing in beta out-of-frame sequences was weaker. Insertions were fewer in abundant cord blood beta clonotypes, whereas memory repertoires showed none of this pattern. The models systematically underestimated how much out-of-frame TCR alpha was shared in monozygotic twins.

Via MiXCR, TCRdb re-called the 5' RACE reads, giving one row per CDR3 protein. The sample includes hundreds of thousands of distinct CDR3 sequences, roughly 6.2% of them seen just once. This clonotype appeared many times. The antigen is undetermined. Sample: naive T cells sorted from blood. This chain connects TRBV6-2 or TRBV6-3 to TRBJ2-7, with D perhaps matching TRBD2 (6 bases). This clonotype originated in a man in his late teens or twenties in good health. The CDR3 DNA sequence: TGTGCCAGCGGAGCTCGGGGGACCGCCTACGAGCAGTACTTC. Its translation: CASGARGTAYEQYF.